This T cell receptor (beta chain) was captured in a study of T cell clonotyping in hematopoietic cell transplantation. Study conclusions and caveats: After transplant, recipient diversity fell while pathologically expanded clonotypes grew through day 180.

Worth noting for this clone: Its cognate antigen is unknown.

The method was immunoSEQ multiplex PCR; TCRdb's version includes in-frame clones alone and lacks a portion of them. The data hold 25,000 to 30,000 clones, with 80% to 95% observed a single time. The TCR comes from a female patient in her fifties or sixties who had an allogeneic stem cell transplant from a related donor, so the T cells may come from the graft donor. Some clones in this sample may be carry-over from other donors' samples. The sample in question was PBMCs, obtained 100 days after allogeneic stem cell transplant.

CDR3 region: CASSREDNTDTQYF. The CDR3 DNA reads TGTGCCAGCAGTCGGGAGGACAACACAGATACGCAGTATTTT. The rearrangement links TRBV2 to TRBJ2-3; TRBD2 matches 7 bases. Germline loops: CDR1 SNHLY, CDR2 FYNNEI. J was trimmed by 2 bases and V by 5 bases; bases with no gene match: 4. The CDR3 runs 14 residues.